What follows are 30 T cell receptor beta chains derived from one specimen sequenced in a study of vaccination and CD4 T cells after COVID-19. With the Oncomine TCR Beta short-read assay, DNA from cultured CD4+ T cells was sequenced. TCRdb redid the calling of the PCR reads with MiXCR, one entry per CDR3 protein. The table includes more than 15,000 distinct CDR3 sequences, about 46% detected once. These receptors have no known antigen. The treatment denotes: roughly 11-day PBMC culture with coronavirus spike peptide pools or control peptides (ViraFEST assay). This sample comprised CD4+ T cells from blood, cultured in vitro, obtained before SARS-CoV-2 vaccination. The receptors were gathered from a human donor who had recovered from COVID-19.

The rearrangement uses TRBV7-2 and TRBJ1-6, with 10 bases lining up with TRBD1. The junction had 9 bases not matched to a gene; V was cut back by 5 bases and J by 8 bases. Germline lookup yields CDR1 SGHTA and CDR2 FQGNSA. The CDR3 loop spans 16 amino acids. The CDR3 region has the DNA TGTGCCAGCAGCGAAGACAGGGGGCGTTCACATTCACCCCTCCACTTT. Translating gives CASSEDRGRSHSPLHF.

The rearrangement links TRBV28 to TRBJ1-5; D gene unclear. The CDR3 contains 16 residues. With 4 bases removed from V and 1 base from J, the gap between germline ends came to 14 bases. The germline gives CDR1 MDHEN, CDR2 SYDVKM. CDR3 sequence (DNA): TGTGCCAGCAGTTCCAGAGGGCTGCACAGCAATCAGCCCCAGCATTTT. This encodes CASSSRGLHSNQPQHF. Combining the CDR3 with reference TRBV28 and TRBJ1-5 gives the whole variable domain DVKVTQSSRYLVKRTGEKVFLECVQDMDHENMFWYRQDPGLGLRLIYFSYDVKMKEKGDIPEGYSVSREKKERFSLILESASTNQTSMYLCASSSRGLHSNQPQHFGDGTRLSIL.

This chain connects TRBV27 to TRBJ2-6, with D tentatively TRBD2 (5 bases). The V gene's germline CDR1 is MNHEY and CDR2 SMNVEV (reference sequence). CDR3 length: 18 residues. The germline V and J ends were trimmed by 3 bases and 0 bases, with 15 bases remaining between them. The CDR3 spells CASSFYGGSTSGANVLTF. The CDR3 DNA sequence: TGTGCCAGCAGTTTTTATGGAGGCTCAACCTCTGGGGCCAACGTCCTGACTTTC.

V is TRBV6-1 and J is TRBJ2-1; 12 bases agree with TRBD2. Germline lookup yields CDR1 MNHNS and CDR2 SASEGT. The CDR3 is 16 residues long. Losses at the gene ends were 6 bases for V and 8 bases for J; bases not matched to a gene: 11. CDR3 nucleotide sequence: TGTGCCAGCAGCGGGACTAGCGGGTCTAAAGGGTATGAGCAGTTCTTC. Its protein is CASSGTSGSKGYEQFF.

The rearrangement joins TRBV6-1 to TRBJ1-2; TRBD1 matches 8 bases. Trimming removed 4 bases from V and 6 bases from J; junction bases left unmatched: 10. The CDR3 totals 15 residues. Germline assignment: CDR1 MNHNS and CDR2 SASEGT. CDR3 DNA sequence: TGTGCCAGCAGTGGGGGGTTCAGGGGGCCGGATGGCTACACCTTC. This codes for CASSGGFRGPDGYTF.

This clonotype came up a few times. J is TRBJ1-1 and V is TRBV20-1, with unresolved D. Trimming took 3 bases from V and 3 from J, leaving 8 bases between them. This CDR3 is built from 12 residues. Germline lookup yields CDR1 DFQATT and CDR2 SNEGSKA (reference sequence). As DNA, the CDR3 is TGCAGTGCTAGCGGATCGCACACTGAAGCTTTCTTT. Its translation is CSASGSHTEAFF.

The chain combines TRBV7-8 with TRBJ2-5; 7 bases map to TRBD1. J was trimmed by 5 bases and V by 5 bases; bases with no gene match: 5. The CDR3 is made up of 13 amino acids. Germline assignment: CDR1 SGHVS and CDR2 FQNEAQ. CDR3 DNA sequence: TGTGCCAGCAGCCGTGACAGGGATGAGACCCAGTACTTC. Translating it yields CASSRDRDETQYF.

This clonotype was seen a handful of times. This rearrangement joins TRBV20-1 to TRBJ2-7; D might be TRBD1 (7 bases). V lost 0 bases to trimming and J lost 0 bases, with 12 bases between them. The germline V gene encodes CDR1 DFQATT and CDR2 SNEGSKA (reference sequence). The CDR3 spans 15 residues. The CDR3 bases are TGCAGTGCTAGAGAGTTGCGGGACAGCTCCTACGAGCAGTACTTC. It translates to CSARELRDSSYEQYF.

This clonotype was detected only a few times. J is TRBJ2-2 and V is TRBV11-3; 8 bases align to TRBD1. Looked up from germline, CDR1 is SGHNT and CDR2 is YENEEA. The trim removed 2 bases at V and 4 bases at J, leaving 6 bases unmatched. This CDR3 has 16 amino acids. The CDR3 DNA reads as TGTGCCAGCAGCTTACCCAGGACAGGGTTCACCGGGGAGCTGTTTTTT. Its translation is CASSLPRTGFTGELFF.

The chain carries TRBV11-2 and TRBJ1-1; the D is unclear. Germline CDR1 SGHAT, CDR2 FQNNGV. Trimming stripped 5 bases from V and 0 bases from J, with 13 bases between. The CDR3 loop spans 15 amino acids. The CDR3 region is CASSLSRELNTEAFF. For the CDR3, the DNA is TGTGCCAGCAGCCTCTCACGGGAATTGAACACTGAAGCTTTCTTT.

Regarding this clonotype: One base away lies a much larger clone, so this may be a sequencing read error. The chain employs TRBV7-2 and TRBJ2-2; 7 bases line up with TRBD2. CDR3 length: 17 amino acids. CDR1 and CDR2 from the germline V gene are SGHTA and FQGNSA. The CDR3: CVSSLVGGGRNTGELFF. The CDR3 coding sequence is TGTGTCAGCAGCTTAGTGGGGGGAGGGCGCAACACCGGGGAGCTGTTTTTT.

This chain links TRBV7-3 with TRBJ1-6; D not certain. Germline values: CDR1 SGHTA, CDR2 FQGTGA. Trimming stripped 5 bases from V and 7 bases from J, with 9 bases between. The CDR3 runs to 13 residues. The CDR3 coding sequence is TGTGCCAGCAGCCCCGGGTGGAATTCACCCCTCCACTTT. Translation: CASSPGWNSPLHF.

This clonotype was counted between two and nine times. The chain links TRBV2 to TRBJ2-5; D ambiguous. Germline CDR1 is SNHLY and CDR2 is FYNNEI. This CDR3 is 12 amino acids long. V was cut by 3 bases and J by 5 bases, with 7 bases left in between. The CDR3 reads CASSDMGETQYF. For the CDR3, the DNA is TGTGCCAGCAGTGATATGGGGGAGACCCAGTACTTC. The variable domain in full, completed from reference TRBV2 and TRBJ2-5, reads EPEVTQTPSHQVTQMGQEVILRCVPISNHLYFYWYRQILGQKVEFLVSFYNNEISEKSEIFDDQFSVERPDGSNFTLKIRSTKLEDSAMYFCASSDMGETQYFGPGTRLLVL.

The genes are TRBV6-5 and TRBJ1-1; D might be TRBD1 (5 bases). The V gene lost 2 bases and the J gene lost 7 bases, with 8 bases spanning the gap. From germline, CDR1 is MNHEY and CDR2 SVGAGI. This CDR3 region has 12 residues. The CDR3 here is CASSYLDSEAFF. The CDR3 DNA reads as TGTGCCAGCAGTTACCTCGACAGTGAAGCTTTCTTT.

The genes are TRBV5-4 and TRBJ1-2; a weak D match, TRBD1 (5 bases). The V end was cut by 3 bases, the J end by 0 bases, with 12 bases between. The CDR3 totals 15 residues. In germline, CDR1 is SGHNT, CDR2 YYREEE (reference sequence). CDR3 nucleotides: TGTGCCAGCAGCTCGGGGGAGGGCACTAACTATGGCTACACCTTC. Amino acids: CASSSGEGTNYGYTF.

V gene TRBV6-1 combines with J gene TRBJ1-1, with 8 positions matching TRBD1. With V trimmed by 4 bases and J by 6 bases, 7 bases remained unmatched. CDR3 length: 14 amino acids. The germline V gene has CDR1 MNHNS and CDR2 SASEGT. The CDR3 DNA reads TGTGCCAGCAGTGGAATCAGGGGGCCTCCTGAAGCTTTCTTT. Amino acids: CASSGIRGPPEAFF.

The genes are TRBV7-9 and TRBJ2-2, with D perhaps TRBD1 (5 bases). V gave up 9 bases and J gave up 1 base, with 12 bases separating them. The CDR3 covers 14 residues. Germline V CDR1 and CDR2: SEHNR, FQNEAQ (reference sequence). CDR3 loop: CASKKTVNTGELFF. The CDR3, as DNA: TGTGCCAGTAAGAAGACAGTGAACACCGGGGAGCTGTTTTTT.

This clonotype has only a few counts. The chain carries TRBV2 and TRBJ1-2; D may be TRBD1 (5 bases). This CDR3 has 13 amino acids. V dropped 6 bases and J dropped 8 bases, with 16 bases sitting between them. Germline V CDR1 and CDR2: SNHLY, FYNNEI. DNA of the CDR3: TGTGCCAGCAGGGGGACGACGACGGGGGGCTACACCTTC. Translated: CASRGTTTGGYTF.

J is TRBJ2-5 and V is TRBV7-9, with 7 positions matching TRBD1. Germline CDR1 reads SEHNR; CDR2 reads FQNEAQ (reference sequence). This CDR3 has 14 amino acids. Trimming at V came to 4 bases and at J to 2 bases, leaving 4 bases not matched to a gene. This CDR3 reads CASSSRDRQETQYF. The CDR3 DNA reads as TGTGCCAGCAGCTCCCGGGACAGACAAGAGACCCAGTACTTC.

The rearrangement links TRBV15 to TRBJ2-1; D is perhaps TRBD2 (5 bases). CDR3 length: 15 amino acids. Looked up from germline, CDR1 is LNHNV and CDR2 is YYDKDF (reference sequence). Trimming cost V 3 bases and J 3 bases, with 12 bases left between them. For the CDR3, the DNA is TGTGCCACCAGCAGTTCGAGCGGTAACTACAATGAGCAGTTCTTC. Translating it yields CATSSSSGNYNEQFF.

This rearrangement joins TRBV7-8 to TRBJ1-2; D might be TRBD1 (6 bases). Germline V gene data show CDR1 as SGHVS and CDR2 as FQNEAQ. The V end was cut by 1 base, the J end by 4 bases, with 22 bases between. This CDR3 has 18 amino acids. DNA for the CDR3: TGTGCCAGCAGCTTAGGTTACGGCACAGGGACGGACTCCTATGGCTACACCTTC. It yields the protein CASSLGYGTGTDSYGYTF.

The chain's CDR3 is CASSSRLAGMGYEQYF. CDR3 nucleotide sequence: TGTGCCAGCAGCTCCCGACTAGCGGGGATGGGGTACGAGCAGTACTTC. The chain uses TRBV7-8 and TRBJ2-7, with 11 bases fitting TRBD2. The CDR3 is made up of 16 amino acids. Per the germline V gene, CDR1 is SGHVS and CDR2 is FQNEAQ. After removal of 4 bases from V and 4 bases from J, the junction contained 9 bases not matched to a gene.

The chain joins TRBV30 to TRBJ1-2; the D is unclear. There are 13 residues in the CDR3. The V and J ends lost 0 bases and 6 bases respectively, with 11 bases between them. Looked up from germline, CDR1 is GTSNPN and CDR2 is SVGIG (reference sequence). Here the CDR3 reads CAWSVRGSDGYTF. CDR3 coding DNA: TGTGCCTGGAGTGTACGGGGTTCGGATGGCTACACCTTC.

The chain couples TRBV6-1 to TRBJ2-2; 10 bases fit TRBD1. Germline V gene sequence: CDR1 MNHNS, CDR2 SASEGT. V shed 6 bases, J shed 4 bases, and the junction held 5 bases outside the gene matches. The CDR3 contains 15 residues. CDR3 protein: CASRDRGLITGELFF. In DNA form, the CDR3 reads TGTGCCAGCAGAGACAGGGGGCTCATCACCGGGGAGCTGTTTTTT.

The chain carries TRBV12-3 or TRBV12-4 and TRBJ2-7; TRBD1 agrees at 8 bases. The J segment lost 3 bases and the V segment lost 5 bases, leaving 9 bases of the junction unmatched. The CDR3 covers 15 residues. For the CDR3, the DNA is TGTGCCAGCAGTCCCCCAGGGACAGGTAGCTACGAGCAGTACTTC. It translates to CASSPPGTGSYEQYF.

The chain recombines TRBV19 with TRBJ1-2; TRBD1 agrees at 7 bases. Trimming took 6 bases from V and 3 from J; bases not matched to a gene: 4. This CDR3 spans 13 amino acids. The germline V gene encodes CDR1 LNHDA and CDR2 SQIVND (reference sequence). The CDR3 DNA follows: TGTGCCAGTAGCGGACAGGTCGACTATGGCTACACCTTC. This codes for CASSGQVDYGYTF. Filled out from reference TRBV19 and TRBJ1-2, the complete variable domain reads DGGITQSPKYLFRKEGQNVTLSCEQNLNHDAMYWYRQDPGQGLRLIYYSQIVNDFQKGDIAEGYSVSREKKESFPLTVTSAQKNPTAFYLCASSGQVDYGYTFGSGTRLTVV.

The sample holds a few counts of this clonotype. The CDR3 loop reads CASSLIGSEAFF. CDR3 DNA sequence: TGTGCCAGCAGCTTAATCGGTTCTGAAGCTTTCTTT. The chain uses TRBV7-9 and TRBJ1-1; the D is unclear. In germline, CDR1 is SEHNR, CDR2 FQNEAQ (reference sequence). The CDR3 has 12 residues. V lost 2 bases and J lost 6, with 7 bases in between. Full variable domain (remainder filled in from reference TRBV7-9 and TRBJ1-1): DTGVSQNPRHKITKRGQNVTFRCDPISEHNRLYWYRQTLGQGPEFLTYFQNEAQLEKSRLLSDRFSAERPKGSFSTLEIQRTEQGDSAMYLCASSLIGSEAFFGQGTRLTVV.

About this clonotype itself: One end of the junction fails to match germline, which may point to a read error. This rearrangement joins TRBV7-8 to TRBJ1-1, with D possibly matching TRBD1 (6 bases). The germline CDR1 and CDR2 sequences are SGHVS and FQNEAQ. The CDR3 runs 18 residues. The CDR3 nucleotides read TGTGCCAGCAGCTTAGTGACCGGGCAGGGGCGCTTGAAGACTGAAGCTTTCTTT. The encoded protein is CASSLVTGQGRLKTEAFF. The whole variable domain, filled in from reference TRBV7-8 and TRBJ1-1, reads GAGVSQSPRYKVAKRGQDVALRCDPISGHVSLFWYQQALGQGPEFLTYFQNEAQLDKSGLPSDRFFAERPEGSVSTLKIQRTQQEDSAVYLCASSLVTGQGRLKTEAFFGQGTRLTVV.

This clonotype was observed a handful of times. The chain carries TRBV25-1 and TRBJ2-5; a possible D gene is TRBD1 (5 bases). The V end lost 3 bases, the J end lost 2 bases, and 22 bases lay between the germline ends. This CDR3 contains 18 residues. CDR1 and CDR2 from the germline V gene are MGHDK and SYGVNS. CDR3 sequence reads: CASSEGSPRQPIQETQYF. The DNA for the CDR3 is TGTGCCAGCAGTGAGGGGTCCCCGAGACAGCCAATACAAGAGACCCAGTACTTC.

The chain recombines TRBV7-8 with TRBJ1-2; D gene ambiguous. Trimming took 2 bases from V and 7 from J, leaving 20 bases between them. This CDR3 is built from 16 residues. Germline V lookup: CDR1 SGHVS, CDR2 FQNEAQ. In DNA form, the CDR3 reads TGTGCCAGCAGCTTAAGTGAAGTGGCTGCCCACAGTGGCTACACCTTC. Its translation: CASSLSEVAAHSGYTF.